Listed below are T cell receptor beta chains from one sample, sequenced in a study of T cell repertoires in cytomegalovirus infection. MiXCR, run by TCRdb on the reads, gives a single entry per CDR3 protein. The sample shows roughly 500,000 distinct CDR3 sequences, around 35% of them seen only once. These receptors lack a known antigen. The specimen was cultured PBMCs, collected from culture after CMV antigen stimulation. All receptors derive from a human donor in good health (CMV status not recorded). Some clones in this sample may be carry-over from other donors' samples. Each CDR3 is given with its conserved first and last residue. Each record gives: J gene, D gene, V gene, clone size, CDR3 DNA, CDR3 protein. A D gene is named only where the DNA matches it firmly. Rows may omit the clone size; those that give it use once, few, many or a size class.

TRBJ2-5,TRBD1,TRBV7-2,few,TGTGCCAGCAGCTCTCGGACAGGGGCAGAGACCCAGTACTTC,CASSSRTGAETQYF
TRBJ2-7,.,TRBV6-2/TRBV6-3,.,TGTGCCAGCAGTTATGTTATGGGGGTTCCACTCTCCTACGAGCAGTACTTC,CASSYVMGVPLSYEQYF
TRBJ2-7,.,TRBV28,few,TGTGCCAGCAGTGCACAGGGCTATGCGCAGTACTTC,CASSAQGYAQYF
TRBJ1-2,.,TRBV14,once,TGTGTCAGCAGCCAAGAACCCGGGGAGTATGGCTACACCTTC,CVSSQEPGEYGYTF
TRBJ2-1,TRBD2,TRBV11-3,few,TGTGCCAGCAGCCCACGGGCTAGCGGCTACAATGAGCAGTTCTTC,CASSPRASGYNEQFF
TRBJ2-6,.,TRBV7-6,.,TGTGCCAGCGAGAAAGGCTCTGGGGCCAACGTCCTGACTTTC,CASEKGSGANVLTF
TRBJ2-4,.,TRBV29-1,.,TGCAGCGTTGAGGGAGGAGTTGGGGAAAACATTCAGTACTTC,CSVEGGVGENIQYF
TRBJ1-1,TRBD1,TRBV28,.,TGTGCCATAAAGACAGGGATAAACACTGAAGCTTTCTTT,CAIKTGINTEAFF
TRBJ2-3,.,TRBV7-2,.,TGTGCCAGCAGCTTGGGCGAGGACCCAGATACGCAGTATTTT,CASSLGEDPDTQYF
TRBJ1-6,.,TRBV9,.,TGTGCCAGCGCAACAGGCGAGGGAGGTAATTCACCCCTCCACTTT,CASATGEGGNSPLHF
TRBJ2-1,TRBD2,TRBV15,.,TGTGCCACCAGGGGTCTCGGGACTAGCGGGAGAGGTGAGCAGTTCTTC,CATRGLGTSGRGEQFF
TRBJ2-3,.,TRBV20-1,.,TGCAGTGCTAGTTTAGGGATTTCATCAGATACGCAGTATTTT,CSASLGISSDTQYF
TRBJ1-6,TRBD1,TRBV19,few,TGTGCCAGTAGTACCCTGACAGGGCATGGCTCACCCCTCCACTTT,CASSTLTGHGSPLHF
TRBJ2-1,.,TRBV7-2,many,TGTGCCAGCAGCGCGACGGAGGCCAATGAGCAGTTCTTC,CASSATEANEQFF
TRBJ2-6,TRBD1,TRBV11-2,.,TGTGCCAGCAGCTGGGGACAGGGAATAACTGGGGCCAACGTCCTGACTTTC,CASSWGQGITGANVLTF
TRBJ1-5,.,TRBV7-9,.,TGTGCCAGCAGCTCCTACCACGGGGGGAATCAGCCCCAGCATTTT,CASSSYHGGNQPQHF
TRBJ2-3,TRBD2,TRBV7-2,many,TGTGCCAGCAGCTTAAGACTAGCGGGAGGGCCCGATACGCAGTATTTT,CASSLRLAGGPDTQYF
TRBJ2-3,.,TRBV15,.,TGTGCCACCAGCAGAGAGGGCGGTCTCTTCACAGATACGCAGTATTTT,CATSREGGLFTDTQYF
TRBJ1-2,.,TRBV11-2,.,TGTGCCAGCAGCTTGTCGGTGACAGGCTATGGCTACACCTTC,CASSLSVTGYGYTF
TRBJ1-1,.,TRBV19,few,TGTGCCAGCGGACGGCGAGAGGCTTTCTTT,CASGRREAFF
TRBJ2-1,TRBD2,TRBV11-3,.,TGTGCCAGCAGCTTAGGAGAAGGGCGAAGAGTACAGGGGAGACTAGCGGGAGACTACAATGAGCAGTTCTTC,CASSLGEGRRVQGRLAGDYNEQFF
TRBJ2-3,TRBD2,TRBV7-2,.,TGTGCCAGCAGCTTAGCGTACCGGGGAGGGGCAGATACGCAGTATTTT,CASSLAYRGGADTQYF
TRBJ1-1,TRBD1,TRBV12-3/TRBV12-4,few,TGTGCCAGCAGTCCAAACCTCAGGGGGTTGATAATGCCCGACCGCATGAACACTGAAGCTTTCTTT,CASSPNLRGLIMPDRMNTEAFF
TRBJ2-3,.,TRBV7-2,.,TGTGCCAGCAGCGCCGCCCGGATGATAGCCGATACGCAGTATTTT,CASSAARMIADTQYF
TRBJ2-1,.,TRBV12-3/TRBV12-4,few,TGTGCCAGCAGCAAACTTGAACGCAATGAGCAGTTCTTC,CASSKLERNEQFF
TRBJ1-2,.,TRBV7-8,.,TGTGCCAGCAGCTTTGGCCGTCGCACGATCTATGGCTACACCTTC,CASSFGRRTIYGYTF
TRBJ2-3,TRBD1,TRBV11-3,.,TGTGCCAGCAGCTTAGATCCAGGACAGGGCGGAGGGGATACGCAGTATTTT,CASSLDPGQGGGDTQYF
TRBJ2-7,TRBD1,TRBV4-3,few,TGCGCCAGCAGCCAAATTATGGGGACAGGGGCCTACGAGCAGTACTTC,CASSQIMGTGAYEQYF
TRBJ2-2,.,TRBV10-3,few,TGTGCCATCAGTGAGTTGACTCCGCCTGCGGAGCTGTTTTTT,CAISELTPPAELFF
TRBJ2-3,TRBD1,TRBV12-3/TRBV12-4,.,TGTGCCAGCAGCACAGGGGGCCTCACAGATACGCAGTATTTT,CASSTGGLTDTQYF
TRBJ2-5,TRBD1,TRBV6-1,few,TGTGCCAGCAGTCCGCTACGACAGGGGGCAGGGGAGACCCAGTACTTC,CASSPLRQGAGETQYF
TRBJ2-1,TRBD2,TRBV7-2,.,TGTGCCAGCAGCCCGAAGCGGGGGAGCTCCTACAATGAGCAGTTCTTC,CASSPKRGSSYNEQFF
TRBJ2-1,.,TRBV7-2,few,TGTGCCAGCAGCTTAGTACGGCAACCGGCCTACAATGAGCAGTTCTTC,CASSLVRQPAYNEQFF
TRBJ2-3,.,TRBV7-2,many,TGTGCCAGCAGCTTGGGGCCGGCCGCAGATACGCAGTATTTT,CASSLGPAADTQYF
TRBJ1-2,TRBD1,TRBV18,.,TGTGCCAGCTCCCCAAGGGACAGCGAAGTCTATGGCTACACCTTC,CASSPRDSEVYGYTF
TRBJ2-1,.,TRBV5-8,few,TGTGCCAGCAGCCTGGAGGATAGCGGAGACAATGAGCAGTTCTTC,CASSLEDSGDNEQFF
TRBJ1-2,.,TRBV4-1,many,TGCGCCAGCAGCGCTGGCTATGGCTACACCTTC,CASSAGYGYTF
TRBJ2-3,.,TRBV7-2,many,TGTGCCAGCAGCTTAGCGGCCGAGCCGGATACGCAGTATTTT,CASSLAAEPDTQYF
TRBJ1-1,.,TRBV6-1,.,TGTGCCAGCAGTTATGACAGTAAAGCTTTCTTT,CASSYDSKAFF
TRBJ2-3,TRBD2,TRBV7-8,many,TGTGCCAGCAGCTTAAGACTAGCGGGAGGCGGGGGCACAGATACGCAGTATTTT,CASSLRLAGGGGTDTQYF
TRBJ2-2,.,TRBV11-3,.,TGTGCCAGCAGCTTAGATAATTGGGACGACACCGGGGAGCTGTTTTTT,CASSLDNWDDTGELFF